Reported below is one TCR beta chain. The target antigen is unknown. The sample originates from a study of molecular identifiers for immune sequencing clone quantification. Study-wide points: Spiked Jurkat TCR RNA equal to one cell could reportedly be picked out among approximately 980,000 naive cells. Over 99% of CMV-specific effector molecules, but under 1% of naive ones, were in clones above 20 copies.

Naive CD8 T cells were sorted, and the gate applied was CD8+CD4-CCR7+CD45RA+. Methods described previously, with TCR primers listed, were used for bulk TCR libraries. TCRdb re-called the PCR reads with MiXCR, one entry per CDR3 protein. The table has 460,000 or so distinct CDR3 sequences, about 20% seen once; the top ten hold 0.84%. The receptor was derived from a human donor in good health. Some libraries in this study had Jurkat cell RNA spiked in. What was sequenced was naive CD8+ T cells from blood, with Jurkat cell RNA spiked in. Stated subset: FACS-sorted CD8+CD4-CCR7+CD45RA+ naive T cells.

The CDR3 here is CASSAIRDRGLSRNSPLHF. As DNA, the CDR3 is TGCGCCAGCAGCGCAATCCGGGACAGGGGGCTCTCTAGGAATTCACCCCTCCACTTT. V gene TRBV10-1 combines with J gene TRBJ1-6, with 12 positions matching TRBD1. CDR3 length equals 19 residues. Germline CDR1 reads WNHNN; CDR2 reads SYGVQD (reference sequence). V dropped 6 bases and J dropped 7; count of bases not matched to a gene: 16.